Sequencing of this T cell receptor (beta chain) was carried out in a study of T cells after yellow fever vaccination. About the research overall: SMART-Seq v4 Ultra Low Input served to prepare low-cell-number fractions. Whole-study findings and limits: FACS-sorted repertoires could contain abundant clonotypes contaminating from the bulk population.

TCR cDNA was made by 5'RACE template switching, adding a universal primer site and UMIs. Using its own MiXCR run on the 5' RACE reads, TCRdb lists one record per CDR3 protein. This sample has about 340,000 distinct CDR3 sequences, with under 15% found just once. In the case of this clonotype: Antigen: not known.

The junction had 17 bases not matched to a gene; V was cut back by 1 base and J by 6 bases. Germline V gene data show CDR1 as SGHDT and CDR2 as YYEEEE. The CDR3 is 19 residues long. This sample comprised CD4+ T cells sorted from PBMCs, obtained 15 days after the yellow fever booster vaccination. The chain uses TRBV5-6 and TRBJ2-5; 11 bases align to TRBD2. The TCR comes from a man younger than 30 who received the YFV17D yellow fever vaccine. In DNA, the CDR3 is TGTGCCAGCAGCTTGATCCATTCCTATTCTAGCGGGGGGTCGAAGACCCAGTACTTC. Its translation is CASSLIHSYSSGGSKTQYF.